What follows are 14 T cell receptor beta chains derived from one specimen sequenced in a study of T cells in Graves' hyperthyroidism and ophthalmopathy. Authors of the study amplified TCR beta CDR3 regions from RNA transcripts. When the TCR CDR3 underwent first-round RT-PCR, the HTBI primer set was used. TCRdb reprocessed the multiplex PCR reads with MiXCR, giving one entry per CDR3 protein. The data show a few hundred thousand distinct CDR3 sequences, 35% to 55% seen once. The sequenced sample consisted of peripheral blood or thyroid tissue (not recorded which). The source of these receptors is an adult woman with Graves' disease, either hyperthyroidism or ophthalmopathy (not recorded which).

This clonotype was counted ten times or more. The chain carries TRBV9 and TRBJ1-6; a possible D gene is TRBD1 (6 bases). V shed 5 bases and J shed 5 bases, with 11 bases lying between them. Per the germline V gene, CDR1 is SGDLS and CDR2 is YYNGEE. The CDR3 contains 14 residues. CDR3 DNA sequence: TGTGCCAGCAGTTGGGACAACAATAATTCACCCCTCCACTTT. This encodes CASSWDNNNSPLHF.

The rearrangement joins TRBV2 to TRBJ2-2, with D possibly being TRBD1 or TRBD2 (5 bases each). This CDR3 region has 13 residues. Germline assignment: CDR1 SNHLY and CDR2 FYNNEI. The V end was cut by 6 bases, the J end by 7 bases, with 12 bases between. The chain's CDR3 is CASRRGGDGELFF. DNA for the CDR3: TGTGCCAGCAGGAGGGGTGGGGACGGGGAGCTGTTTTTT.

The rearrangement uses TRBV24-1 and TRBJ2-5, with TRBD1 matching over 9 bases. The J segment lost 3 bases and the V segment lost 2 bases, leaving 6 bases of the junction unmatched. Germline-derived CDR1 and CDR2 are KGHDR and SFDVKD. There are 16 residues in the CDR3. The CDR3 sequence: CATSDSPTGGEETQYF. The CDR3 DNA reads TGTGCCACCAGTGATTCGCCGACAGGGGGGGAAGAGACCCAGTACTTC.

This clonotype was picked up many times. This chain joins TRBV19 and TRBJ1-2; D not resolved. V lost 8 bases and J lost 2, with 9 bases in between. Germline CDR1 LNHDA, CDR2 SQIVND (reference sequence). The CDR3 sequence is 12 residues long. In nucleotides, the CDR3 is TGTGCCAGTTTCGACTTCAACTATGGCTACACCTTC. Its protein is CASFDFNYGYTF. The variable domain in full, with the rest retrieved from reference TRBV19 and TRBJ1-2, is DGGITQSPKYLFRKEGQNVTLSCEQNLNHDAMYWYRQDPGQGLRLIYYSQIVNDFQKGDIAEGYSVSREKKESFPLTVTSAQKNPTAFYLCASFDFNYGYTFGSGTRLTVV.

In its sample, this clonotype was seen many times. V is TRBV6-5 and J is TRBJ2-7; either TRBD1 or TRBD2 may supply D (5 bases each). From germline, CDR1 is MNHEY and CDR2 SVGAGI. The V end was cut by 3 bases, the J end by 6 bases, with 21 bases between. The CDR3 sequence is 16 residues long. The chain's CDR3 is CASSYGAEWEIGEQYF. DNA for the CDR3: TGTGCCAGCAGTTATGGGGCCGAGTGGGAGATTGGCGAGCAGTACTTC.

CDR3 bases: TGTGCCAGCAGGGAGGCCGGTTGGGGGGAGACCCAGTACTTC. This sequence encodes CASREAGWGETQYF. The J gene is TRBJ2-5, the V gene TRBV7-2; D is tentatively TRBD1 or TRBD2 (5 bases each). Deletions cut 6 bases from V and 5 bases from J, with 16 bases between. The CDR3 covers 14 residues. CDR1 and CDR2 from the germline V gene are SGHTA and FQGNSA. Using reference TRBV7-2 and TRBJ2-5 for the parts outside the CDR3, the full variable domain is GAGVSQSPSNKVTEKGKDVELRCDPISGHTALYWYRQSLGQGLEFLIYFQGNSAPDKSGLPSDRFSAERTGGSVSTLTIQRTQQEDSAVYLCASREAGWGETQYFGPGTRLLVL.

Many counts were recorded for this clonotype. This chain joins TRBV20-1 and TRBJ1-1; the D gene is possibly TRBD1 (5 bases). The length of the CDR3 is 14 residues. V gave up 1 base and J gave up 9 bases, with 18 bases separating them. The V gene's germline CDR1 is DFQATT and CDR2 SNEGSKA (reference sequence). CDR3 bases: TGCAGTGCTAGAGTAGCAGGGATCAGTGATAAAGCTTTCTTT. Translated, it gives CSARVAGISDKAFF.

This clonotype was recorded a few times. This sequence joins TRBV5-4 and TRBJ2-7; D is possibly TRBD1 or TRBD2 (6 bases each). Trimming left V 4 bases short and J 1 base short, with 24 bases between. The CDR3 loop spans 18 amino acids. In germline, CDR1 is SGHNT, CDR2 YYREEE (reference sequence). The CDR3 nucleotides read TGTGCCAGCAGCCCGGGACAAGGAACGGAGGGGAAGTCCTACGAGCAGTACTTC. Translation gives CASSPGQGTEGKSYEQYF.

A few counts support this clonotype. The gene calls are TRBV20-1 and TRBJ2-5; 7 bases agree with TRBD2. CDR1 and CDR2 (germline): DFQATT, SNEGSKA (reference sequence). The CDR3 spans 11 residues. After removal of 2 bases from V and 9 bases from J, the junction contained 3 bases not matched to a gene. CDR3 coding DNA: TGCAGTGCTAGACCGGCGGGAGCCCAGTACTTC. Translating gives CSARPAGAQYF.

V gene TRBV7-8 combines with J gene TRBJ2-5, with 16 bases lining up with TRBD2. From germline, CDR1 is SGHVS and CDR2 FQNEAQ. The CDR3 sequence is 17 residues long. The ends lost 4 bases at V and 4 bases at J; junction bases unmatched: 6. CDR3: CASSSMGLAGGLETQYF. For the CDR3, the DNA is TGTGCCAGCAGCTCGATGGGACTAGCGGGAGGGTTAGAGACCCAGTACTTC.

CDR3 residues: CASSRSGTETQYF. As DNA, the CDR3 is TGTGCCAGCAGCCGCAGCGGCACAGAGACCCAGTACTTC. The rearrangement joins TRBV7-2 to TRBJ2-5; the D gene is possibly TRBD2 (5 bases). V was trimmed by 5 bases and J by 4 bases, leaving 11 bases between them. This CDR3 comprises 13 residues. The germline V gene has CDR1 SGHTA and CDR2 FQGNSA. Variable domain in full (rest from reference TRBV7-2 and TRBJ2-5): GAGVSQSPSNKVTEKGKDVELRCDPISGHTALYWYRQSLGQGLEFLIYFQGNSAPDKSGLPSDRFSAERTGGSVSTLTIQRTQQEDSAVYLCASSRSGTETQYFGPGTRLLVL.

This clonotype was detected ten times or more. The chain uses TRBV7-9 and TRBJ1-1, with 8 bases identical to TRBD1. The CDR3 length is 14 residues. With V trimmed by 7 bases and J by 1 base, 5 bases remained unmatched. CDR1 is SEHNR, CDR2 FQNEAQ, per germline (reference sequence). CDR3 region: CASMLGQENTEAFF. CDR3 bases: TGTGCCAGCATGCTGGGACAGGAGAACACTGAAGCTTTCTTT. The entire variable domain, with the rest obtained from reference TRBV7-9 and TRBJ1-1, is as follows: DTGVSQNPRHKITKRGQNVTFRCDPISEHNRLYWYRQTLGQGPEFLTYFQNEAQLEKSRLLSDRFSAERPKGSFSTLEIQRTEQGDSAMYLCASMLGQENTEAFFGQGTRLTVV.

This clonotype was observed many times. The chain employs TRBV29-1 and TRBJ2-2; TRBD2 agrees at 14 bases. This CDR3 has 15 amino acids. With 6 bases clipped from V and 6 bases from J, the junction kept 6 bases outside the gene matches. The germline V gene encodes CDR1 SQVTM and CDR2 ANQGSEA. The CDR3 DNA sequence: TGCAGCGTATCTGGGACTAGCGGGAGTCCCGGGGAGCTGTTTTTT. Its protein product is CSVSGTSGSPGELFF.

The V call is TRBV5-1, the J call TRBJ1-1; D unresolved. The CDR3 spans 15 residues. Trimming pared 5 bases from V and 3 bases from J, leaving 17 bases between. Germline V CDR1 and CDR2: SGHRS, YFSETQ. In nucleotides, the CDR3 is TGCGCCAGCAGTCTGGACGTGAGTGGGGACACTGAAGCTTTCTTT. Translation gives CASSLDVSGDTEAFF.